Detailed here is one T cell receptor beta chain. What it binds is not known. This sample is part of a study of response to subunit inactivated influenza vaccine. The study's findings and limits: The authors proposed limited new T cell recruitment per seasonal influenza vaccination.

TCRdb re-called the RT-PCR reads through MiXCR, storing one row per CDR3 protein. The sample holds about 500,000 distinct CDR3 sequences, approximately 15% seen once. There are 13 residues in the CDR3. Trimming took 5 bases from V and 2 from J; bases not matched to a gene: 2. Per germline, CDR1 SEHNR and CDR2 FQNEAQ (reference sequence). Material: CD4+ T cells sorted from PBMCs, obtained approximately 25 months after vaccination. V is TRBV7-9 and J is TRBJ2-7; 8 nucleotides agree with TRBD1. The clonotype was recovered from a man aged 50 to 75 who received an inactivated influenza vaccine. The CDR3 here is CASSDRGPYEQYF. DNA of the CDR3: TGTGCCAGCAGCGACAGGGGTCCCTACGAGCAGTACTTC.